This T cell receptor beta chain was recovered during a study of blood T cell repertoires in COVID-19. Donors were grouped by their self-reported clinical history. The germline gives CDR1 LGHNA, CDR2 YSLEER. This CDR3 has 15 amino acids. The V gene end was trimmed by 5 bases and the J gene end by 6 bases; junction bases not matched to a gene: 5. Data came from immunoSEQ multiplex PCR; TCRdb stores just in-frame clones and leaves some out. Seen here are around 64,000 clones, around 65% observed once, and the top ten hold 51%. The rearrangement links TRBV4-3 to TRBJ1-5; 12 nucleotides align to TRBD1. This clonotype was obtained from an older woman who had been exposed to COVID-19. Sequencing was performed on PBMCs or T cells enriched from blood (not recorded which). The DNA of the CDR3 is TGCGCCAGCAGCTCGGGACAGGGGGCTGGTCAGCCCCAGCATTTT. Translating it yields CASSSGQGAGQPQHF.